This T cell receptor beta chain was sequenced in a study of cytomegalovirus exposure and HLA in healthy donors. Regarding the study as a whole: Reports indicate that TCR beta sequences accurately predicted the HLA-A and HLA-B alleles of most subjects. In vitro, a few CMV-associated chains proved specific for CMV antigens.

The primer mix had 60 Vbeta and 13 Jbeta primers. In the authors' workflow: Approximately 9.9 million shared chains were among the approximately 82 million unique TCR beta chains that a later analysis counted. The method was immunoSEQ multiplex PCR; TCRdb's version includes in-frame clones alone and lacks a portion of them. V, J and clone size are those of that table, while D and trimming were read from the DNA. This sample has about 130,000 clones; around 83% occur once, and the top ten carry roughly 1.2%. It was healthy bone marrow donors who served as donors. This clone was observed once. Its antigen is as yet unknown. The CDR3 spans 15 residues. In germline, CDR1 is SGHTA, CDR2 FQGNSA. J gave up 11 bases and V 4 bases, and 7 bases lay outside the gene matches.

This receptor was taken from a girl aged 2-10 years in good health and CMV-seronegative. The sequenced sample was PBMCs. This chain connects TRBV7-2 to TRBJ2-3; TRBD2 agrees at 15 bases. As DNA, the CDR3 is TGTGCCAGCAGCTCGGGACTAGCGGGGGGTGGCGGGCAGTATTTT. Protein: CASSSGLAGGGGQYF. The entire variable domain, with the rest obtained from reference TRBV7-2 and TRBJ2-3, is as follows: GAGVSQSPSNKVTEKGKDVELRCDPISGHTALYWYRQSLGQGLEFLIYFQGNSAPDKSGLPSDRFSAERTGGSVSTLTIQRTQQEDSAVYLCASSSGLAGGGGQYFGPGTRLTVL.